The clone carrying this TCR beta chain was detected many times. Its antigen is unknown. These data come from a study of CD8+CD57+ T cells in acquired aplastic anemia. Study at large: Sorted CD4+ and CD8+ cells gave a mean 3.2 ug DNA, range about 0.2 to 27.4 ug.

General study points: Overlap between patients and controls comprised 25 to 30 CD8+ CDR3 sequences.

The TCR beta profiling, which covered VDJ combination and CDR3 sequence, was carried out using genomic DNA as the template. TCRdb redid the calling of the reads with MiXCR, one entry per CDR3 protein. The profile shows approximately 95,000 distinct CDR3 sequences, about 67% of them singletons. Patients included in sequencing had previously demonstrated CD8+CD57+ cell expansion by flow cytometry. Between the trimmed V and J ends, which lost 4 bases and 4 bases, there was a span of 23 bases. The CDR3 loop spans 17 amino acids. CDR1 SQVTM and CDR2 ANQGSEA come from the germline V gene. What was sequenced was sorted CD4+, CD8+, or CD8+CD57+ T cells (not recorded which) from PBMCs. V and J are TRBV29-1 and TRBJ1-3, with no clear D. This receptor was obtained from a human donor with aplastic anemia. Here the CDR3 DNA reads TGCAGCGTTGTGCGAGGTACCACCGAAGGCGGAGGAAACACCATATATTTT. Translated: CSVVRGTTEGGGNTIYF.